This entry lists 17 T cell receptor beta chains sequenced from one sample in a study of shared clonotypes between healthy human individuals. The data were produced by immunoSEQ multiplex PCR, yet TCRdb's version contains in-frame clones alone and is incomplete. The data hold about 2 million clones, with about 95% observed a single time. CD45RO-negative CD8 cells positively selected for CCR7 made up the naive population, which excluded terminally differentiated effector memory CD45RA+ cells. Sequencing was done on a sample of naive CD8+ T cells sorted from blood. These receptors were obtained from a man between 18 and 35 years old in good health.

Here the CDR3 reads CATTPRGGPWETQYF. The CDR3 bases are TGTGCCACCACCCCCCGGGGAGGGCCGTGGGAGACCCAGTACTTC. The J gene is TRBJ2-5, the V gene TRBV27, with TRBD2 matching 7 bases. This CDR3 spans 15 amino acids. Germline lookup yields CDR1 MNHEY and CDR2 SMNVEV (reference sequence). J gave up 5 bases and V 10 bases, and 16 bases lay outside the gene matches.

CDR3 residues: CSVDEGAANYGYTF. DNA for the CDR3: TGCAGCGTCGATGAGGGGGCAGCTAACTATGGCTACACCTTC. The chain links TRBV29-1 to TRBJ1-2, with 7 positions matching TRBD1. V lost 6 bases to trimming and J lost 0 bases; unmatched junction nucleotides: 7. CDR1 is SQVTM and CDR2 is ANQGSEA in the germline V gene. The CDR3 consists of 14 residues. Filled out from reference TRBV29-1 and TRBJ1-2, the complete variable domain reads SAVISQKPSRDICQRGTSLTIQCQVDSQVTMMFWYRQQPGQSLTLIATANQGSEATYESGFVIDKFPISRPNLTFSTLTVSNMSPEDSSIYLCSVDEGAANYGYTFGSGTRLTVV.

The CDR3 region has the DNA TGTGCCAGTTCGGGACAGGCCCCCTACGAGCAGTACTTC. It codes for CASSGQAPYEQYF. The genes are TRBV7-9 and TRBJ2-7; 8 nucleotides align to TRBD1. Germline V gene lookup returns CDR1 SEHNR and CDR2 FQNEAQ (reference sequence). The CDR3 is made up of 13 amino acids. Trimming removed 9 bases from V and 2 bases from J; junction bases left unmatched: 6.

The rearrangement links TRBV6-6 to TRBJ2-7, with TRBD2 identical over 13 bases. Looked up from germline, CDR1 is MNHNY and CDR2 is SVGAGI (reference sequence). This CDR3 comprises 15 residues. The J segment lost 4 bases and the V segment lost 5 bases, leaving 5 bases of the junction unmatched. In DNA, the CDR3 is TGTGCCAGCAGTAACCAGGGACTAGCGGGATACGAGCAGTACTTC. It is translated as CASSNQGLAGYEQYF.

CDR3 protein: CASSLYLGQGQETQYF. The CDR3 DNA is TGTGCCAGCAGTTTATACCTTGGACAGGGCCAAGAGACCCAGTACTTC. The J gene is TRBJ2-5, the V gene TRBV27, with TRBD1 matching 8 bases. The CDR3 runs to 16 residues. Losses at the gene ends were 1 base for V and 1 base for J; bases not matched to a gene: 5. Germline V gives CDR1 MNHEY, CDR2 SMNVEV (reference sequence).

About this clone itself: Other DNA variants within this sample encode the same CDR3. This sequence joins TRBV27 and TRBJ2-3, with no clear D. V lost 6 bases and J 2 bases, leaving 9 bases between the germline ends. The CDR3 totals 13 residues. Germline V gene sequence: CDR1 MNHEY, CDR2 SMNVEV (reference sequence). The CDR3 reads CASSLPYTDTQYF. The CDR3 nucleotides are TGTGCCAGCAGCCTACCTTACACAGATACGCAGTATTTT.

On this clone itself: Distinct nucleotide sequences in the sample also encode this CDR3. The chain joins TRBV4-1 to TRBJ2-7; 14 bases fit TRBD2. This CDR3 spans 16 amino acids. The germline gives CDR1 MGHRA, CDR2 YSYEKL. J gave up 2 bases and V 1 base, and 1 base lay outside the gene matches. The CDR3 DNA reads TGCGCCAGCAGCCAAGGGGGACTAGCGGGAGCCTACGAGCAGTACTTC. Protein product: CASSQGGLAGAYEQYF.

V is TRBV5-4 and J is TRBJ1-1; the D gene is possibly TRBD1 (6 bases). CDR1 is SGHNT and CDR2 is YYREEE in the germline V gene (reference sequence). There are 14 residues in the CDR3. Trimming stripped 3 bases from V and 2 bases from J, with 11 bases between. The DNA for the CDR3 is TGTGCCAGCAGCTGGGGGGGCGCAAACACTGAAGCTTTCTTT. Its protein product is CASSWGGANTEAFF.

The chain couples TRBV7-8 to TRBJ2-5; D uncertain. Germline CDR1 and CDR2: SGHVS and FQNEAQ. CDR3 size: 13 residues. V gave up 6 bases and J gave up 1 base, with 9 bases separating them. CDR3 bases: TGTGCCAGCAGTTATGCCTCCCAAGAGACCCAGTACTTC. Translating gives CASSYASQETQYF.

The rearrangement uses TRBV7-6 and TRBJ2-2; TRBD2 matches at 12 bases. The germline gives CDR1 SGHVS, CDR2 FNYEAQ. The CDR3 consists of 18 residues. J was trimmed by 0 bases and V by 3 bases; bases with no gene match: 5. CDR3 nucleotides: TGTGCCAGCAGCTTCCGACTAGCGGGAGCGACGAACACCGGGGAGCTGTTTTTT. Residues: CASSFRLAGATNTGELFF.

The CDR3 DNA follows: TGTGCCAGCAGTTACCTGACAGGGGGCGAGCAGTACTTC. This encodes CASSYLTGGEQYF. The chain uses TRBV27 and TRBJ2-7; 9 nucleotides agree with TRBD1. The V gene end was trimmed by 4 bases and the J gene end by 6 bases; junction bases not matched to a gene: 4. This CDR3 comprises 13 residues. From germline, CDR1 is MNHEY and CDR2 SMNVEV (reference sequence).

Worth noting for this clone: This clone may be a read error of a much larger clone one base away. The same CDR3 also results from other DNA sequences found in this sample. V is TRBV6-6 and J is TRBJ1-1; possible D gene TRBD1, 5 bases. The CDR3 is 12 residues long. V shed 2 bases and J shed 4 bases, with 5 bases lying between them. Germline CDR1 and CDR2: MNHNY and SVGAGI (reference sequence). The CDR3 here is CASSYGGTEAFF. DNA for the CDR3: TGTGCCAGCAGTTACGGGGGCACTGAAGCTTTCTTT.

The chain has TRBV7-9 and TRBJ2-3; TRBD2 matches 14 bases. Per germline, CDR1 SEHNR and CDR2 FQNEAQ (reference sequence). The CDR3 consists of 17 residues. Unmatched junction bases numbered 4, after V lost 5 bases and J lost 0 bases. The CDR3 nucleotides are TGTGCCAGCAGCGCTGGGACTAGCGGGGGTAGCACAGATACGCAGTATTTT. It yields the protein CASSAGTSGGSTDTQYF.

In this sample, this clone turned up once. The V and J genes are TRBV7-9 and TRBJ1-5; 8 nucleotides align to TRBD1. CDR3 length: 17 residues. Trimming took 5 bases from V and 0 from J; bases not matched to a gene: 9. The germline V gene has CDR1 SEHNR and CDR2 FQNEAQ (reference sequence). As DNA, the CDR3 is TGTGCCAGCAGCCCCGCCAGGGACAGGCTTAGCAATCAGCCCCAGCATTTT. This translates into CASSPARDRLSNQPQHF. The whole variable domain, filled in from reference TRBV7-9 and TRBJ1-5, reads DTGVSQNPRHKITKRGQNVTFRCDPISEHNRLYWYRQTLGQGPEFLTYFQNEAQLEKSRLLSDRFSAERPKGSFSTLEIQRTEQGDSAMYLCASSPARDRLSNQPQHFGDGTRLSIL.

This clone was seen only once. Other DNA sequences in the sample encode the same CDR3. V gene TRBV7-6 combines with J gene TRBJ2-3; D might be TRBD1 (6 bases). Germline-derived CDR1 and CDR2 are SGHVS and FNYEAQ. This CDR3 is built from 14 residues. V dropped 1 base and J dropped 6 bases, with 11 bases sitting between them. As DNA, the CDR3 is TGTGCCAGCAGCTTAGTTCAGGGGACGGATACGCAGTATTTT. It specifies CASSLVQGTDTQYF.

The gene calls are TRBV25-1 and TRBJ2-5, with no clear D. CDR3 length: 13 amino acids. Germline lookup yields CDR1 MGHDK and CDR2 SYGVNS. V was trimmed by 0 bases and J by 7 bases, leaving 9 bases between them. Here the CDR3 reads CASSEYVLGTQYF. In DNA, the CDR3 is TGTGCCAGCAGTGAATACGTCCTAGGGACCCAGTACTTC. The complete variable domain, with remaining parts taken from reference TRBV25-1 and TRBJ2-5, reads EADIYQTPRYLVIGTGKKITLECSQTMGHDKMYWYQQDPGMELHLIHYSYGVNSTEKGDLSSESTVSRIRTEHFPLTLESARPSHTSQYLCASSEYVLGTQYFGPGTRLLVL.

This clone occurred once. The chain carries TRBV7-9 and TRBJ2-3; 12 nucleotides match TRBD2. Germline-derived CDR1 and CDR2 are SEHNR and FQNEAQ (reference sequence). This CDR3 is built from 15 residues. V lost 6 bases to trimming and J lost 4 bases; unmatched junction nucleotides: 5. The CDR3 here is CASRETSGGPDTQYF. The DNA for the CDR3 is TGTGCCAGCAGGGAAACTAGCGGGGGGCCAGATACGCAGTATTTT.